This passage covers 3 T cell receptor beta chains from one sample sequenced in a study of metastatic and nonmetastatic thyroid tumors. TCRdb reanalyzed the PCR reads via MiXCR. The sample lists 30,000 to 40,000 clones; 20% to 30% were seen once. Every patient underwent thyroid surgery untreated. Sequenced material: blood. The receptor set was obtained from a female donor with papillary thyroid cancer or a benign thyroid nodule (not recorded which). Some clones in this sample may be carry-over from other donors' samples.

The chain links TRBV20-1 to TRBJ2-7; 8 bases line up with TRBD2. Per the germline V gene, CDR1 is DFQATT and CDR2 is SNEGSKA (reference sequence). V trimming: 4 bases; J trimming: 3 bases; junction bases outside the gene matches: 8. The CDR3 length is 14 residues. This chain's CDR3 is CSAIGGGQDYEQYF. CDR3 sequence (DNA): TGCAGTGCTATCGGGGGGGGACAAGACTACGAGCAGTACTTC.

This clone has just a few counts. The chain has TRBV19 and TRBJ1-5; TRBD1 might be the D (5 bases). CDR3 length: 13 amino acids. V dropped 9 bases and J dropped 4 bases, with 13 bases sitting between them. The germline V gene encodes CDR1 LNHDA and CDR2 SQIVND (reference sequence). For the CDR3, the DNA is TGTGCCAGCCGGGACGGCGAGAATCAGCCCCAGCATTTT. Protein: CASRDGENQPQHF.

This clone was seen repeatedly, ten times or more. The rearrangement uses TRBV7-9 and TRBJ2-1, with D unresolved. The CDR3 is made up of 13 amino acids. V was pared by 6 bases and J by 9 bases, with 15 bases between. Germline CDR1 reads SEHNR; CDR2 reads FQNEAQ (reference sequence). In DNA, the CDR3 is TGTGCCAGCAGACCCCCCTTCGGCTTTGAGCAGTTCTTC. This translates into CASRPPFGFEQFF.